The clone carrying this T cell receptor (beta chain) was observed at least ten times. Its specificity is not known. This sample was taken from a study of T cells in Graves' hyperthyroidism and ophthalmopathy. General observations from the study: The majority of expanded thyroid clonotypes above 0.001 also appeared in blood.

The CDR3 covers 15 residues. CDR1 is SGHNT, CDR2 YENEEA, per germline. V shed 5 bases and J 5 bases; nucleotides not matched to a gene: 9. Amplification targeted TCR beta CDR3 regions from RNA transcripts. RT-PCR in the first round (using the HTBI primer set) targeted the TCR CDR3. TCRdb re-derived calls from the multiplex PCR reads in MiXCR, one entry per CDR3 protein. This sample has a few hundred thousand distinct CDR3 sequences, with 46% found just once. Material for sequencing was peripheral blood or thyroid tissue (not recorded which). The TCR was taken from a woman aged 18 to 35 with Graves' hyperthyroidism. The chain uses TRBV11-3 and TRBJ2-7, with 10 bases lining up with TRBD2. The CDR3 DNA reads TGTGCCAGCAGCATAGCGGGAGGCCGTGGGGACGAGCAGTACTTC. It encodes CASSIAGGRGDEQYF. Filled out from reference TRBV11-3 and TRBJ2-7, the complete variable domain reads EAGVVQSPRYKIIEKKQPVAFWCNPISGHNTLYWYLQNLGQGPELLIRYENEEAVDDSQLPKDRFSAERLKGVDSTLKIQPAELGDSAVYLCASSIAGGRGDEQYFGPGTRLTVT.